This T cell receptor beta chain is from a study of OX40 agonist ivuxolimab in advanced cancers. Study as a whole: Patients in dose escalation had liver, melanoma, kidney or head and neck cancers. The study, taken as a whole, reports: Some nonresponders also had low normalized T-cell clonal expansion.

Germline V gene lookup returns CDR1 SGHTA and CDR2 FQGNSA. The CDR3 has 17 amino acids. The V end lost 2 bases, the J end lost 0 bases, and 17 bases lay between the germline ends. Data came from immunoSEQ multiplex PCR; TCRdb stores just in-frame clones and leaves some out. The data show 55,000 to 85,000 clones, more than 75% seen once. As to this clone: Antigen unknown.

The chain recombines TRBV7-2 with TRBJ2-7; weak D call: TRBD2 (7 bases). The clonotype originates from an adult with an advanced solid tumor such as melanoma, head and neck, liver or kidney cancer. Sequenced here: CD4+ or CD8+ T cells sorted from blood, sampled in a trial of the OX40 agonist ivuxolimab. The CDR3 coding sequence is TGTGCCAGCAGCTTAACGGGCGGGGGCAGGGACTCCTACGAGCAGTACTTC. Protein: CASSLTGGGRDSYEQYF.